This T cell receptor (beta chain) emerged from a study of cytomegalovirus exposure and HLA in healthy donors. The study, taken as a whole, reports: TCR beta chains numbering 164 were designated cytomegalovirus-associated. In a later analysis, TCR association rates varied by HLA locus: DRB1 most, HLA-C fewest. Excluded: some indistinguishable V segments such as TRBV6-2 and TRBV6-3.

On this clone itself: The antigen is not known.

CDR1 is LNHDA and CDR2 is SQIVND in the germline V gene (reference sequence). The ends were cut back, 1 base at V and 0 bases at J, with 7 bases in the middle. There are 14 residues in the CDR3. The PCR employed 60 Vbeta primers together with 13 Jbeta primers. Produced via immunoSEQ multiplex PCR; TCRdb's table is partial and in-frame only. This table holds 150,000 to 200,000 clones, around three quarters found once. The sequencing input was PBMCs. The clonotype was recovered from a woman in her twenties or thirties in good health and CMV-seronegative. The chain combines TRBV19 with TRBJ2-7; D not certain. The CDR3 reads CASSIVLYSYEQYF. The CDR3 nucleotides read TGTGCCAGTAGTATAGTCCTCTACTCCTACGAGCAGTACTTC.